This TCR beta chain is drawn from a study of cytomegalovirus exposure and HLA in healthy donors (dated by TCRdb to the late 2010s). In terms of the full investigation: The approximately 710 repertoires of the first cohort and the roughly 110 validation repertoires were produced on the same platform, according to a later analysis. The aim of the study was to test whether cataloging public T cell receptors could identify signatures of past pathogen exposure. Along with the roughly 710-subject first cohort, a separate validation cohort of 120 different subjects was used. The study combined high-throughput TCR immunosequencing, statistical association of individual TCRs with disease status, and machine learning to predict cytomegalovirus infection status. Study-level results and caveats: Most TCR sequences were seen in very few donors, while some public TCRs were found in many individuals. All 120 or so repertoires were used to score co-occurrence in the validation cohort in a later analysis, because that analysis had no HLA typing for the cohort. In vitro tests confirmed that a few of the cytomegalovirus-associated TCR beta chains recognize cytomegalovirus antigens. Cytomegalovirus status was reported to be diagnosed by the classifier with high specificity and sensitivity in both the original and validation cohorts. It was suggested by the authors that the approach could potentially be generalized to other disease states and immunological phenotypes. The study gave a list of 150 to 200 TCR beta chains associated with cytomegalovirus. Subsequent analysis determined that TCRs grouped into clusters in the first cohort also showed a tendency toward co-occurrence across the 120 or so validation repertoires, and approximately 93% of cluster scores exceeded 0.

This clone was picked up a small number of times. The clone's antigen remains unknown. The input lacks base qualities; no much larger clone sits a single base away. Separate from the approximately 670-subject first cohort, the validation cohort of around 130 subjects was the group to which the donors belonged. Libraries were constructed by the immunoSEQ multiplex PCR assay. In the paper's pipeline: A statistical classification framework was built to diagnose cytomegalovirus status from the catalog of TCR beta chain sequences. Sourced from immuneACCESS, this table was stored by TCRdb with only in-frame sequences that have V and J called. A share of the clones is absent; for the studies checked, an unresolved V gene accounts for under half, and the remainder has no known explanation. The V and J calls and clone size were taken over from that table, and D and trimming were inferred from the DNA. Here the sample has 150,000 to 200,000 clones; around four fifths occur a single time. In total, the top ten clones hold over 5.5% of the sample.

V lost 5 bases and J lost 1 base; the stretch between them is 11 bases long. CDR1 and CDR2, looked up from the germline V gene, are SGHVS and FQNEAQ. Including cysteine and phenylalanine, the CDR3 has 14 amino acids. Only the CDR3 portion is preserved as DNA: 42 bases, with reading frame beginning at the first base. The specimen sequenced was PBMCs. The V and J genes are TRBV7-8 and TRBJ1-1, with TRBD1 as a weak D call on 5 bases. This TCR came from a man between 18 and 29 years old in good health and CMV-seropositive. Here is the DNA: TGTGCCAGCAGCACCCAGGGCGGGAACACTGAAGCTTTCTTT. This codes for CASSTQGGNTEAFF. With the rest looked up from the reference TRBV7-8 and TRBJ1-1 genes rather than sequenced, the full variable domain is GAGVSQSPRYKVAKRGQDVALRCDPISGHVSLFWYQQALGQGPEFLTYFQNEAQLDKSGLPSDRFFAERPEGSVSTLKIQRTQQEDSAVYLCASSTQGGNTEAFFGQGTRLTVV.